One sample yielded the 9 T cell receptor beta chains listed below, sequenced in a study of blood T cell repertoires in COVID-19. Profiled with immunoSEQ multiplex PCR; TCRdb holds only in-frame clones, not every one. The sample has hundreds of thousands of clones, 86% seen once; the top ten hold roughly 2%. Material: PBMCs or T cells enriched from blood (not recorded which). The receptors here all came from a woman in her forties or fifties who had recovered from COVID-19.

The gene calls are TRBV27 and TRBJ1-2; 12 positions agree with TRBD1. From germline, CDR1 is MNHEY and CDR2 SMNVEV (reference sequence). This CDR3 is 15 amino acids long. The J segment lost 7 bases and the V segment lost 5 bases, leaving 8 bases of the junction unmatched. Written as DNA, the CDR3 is TGTGCCAGCAGTACCTCCGGGACAGGGGGCTTTGGCTACACCTTC. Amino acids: CASSTSGTGGFGYTF.

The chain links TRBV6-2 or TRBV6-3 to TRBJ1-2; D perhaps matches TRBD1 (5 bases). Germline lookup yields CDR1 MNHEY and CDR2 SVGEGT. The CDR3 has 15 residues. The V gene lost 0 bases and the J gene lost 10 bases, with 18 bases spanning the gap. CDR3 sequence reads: CASSYSSSPTTDYTF. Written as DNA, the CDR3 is TGTGCCAGCAGTTACTCGAGCTCCCCGACGACAGACTACACCTTC.

CDR3 residues: CASSTDWTYEQYF. In nucleotides, the CDR3 is TGTGCCAGTAGTACCGACTGGACCTACGAGCAGTACTTC. This chain links TRBV19 with TRBJ2-7; D is unresolved. Trimming pared 4 bases from V and 2 bases from J, leaving 9 bases between. Germline values: CDR1 LNHDA, CDR2 SQIVND (reference sequence). The CDR3 is made up of 13 amino acids.

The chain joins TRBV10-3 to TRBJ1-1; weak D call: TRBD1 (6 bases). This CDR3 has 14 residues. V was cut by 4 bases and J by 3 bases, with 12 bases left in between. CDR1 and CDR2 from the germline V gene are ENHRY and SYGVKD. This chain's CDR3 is CAISGWGLDTEAFF. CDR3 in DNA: TGTGCCATCAGTGGGTGGGGGCTGGACACTGAAGCTTTCTTT.

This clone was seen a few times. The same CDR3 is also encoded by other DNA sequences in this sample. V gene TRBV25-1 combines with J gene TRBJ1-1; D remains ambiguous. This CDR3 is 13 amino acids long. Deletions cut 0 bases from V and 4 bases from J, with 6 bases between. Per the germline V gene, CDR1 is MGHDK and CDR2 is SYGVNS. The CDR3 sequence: CASSEYRGTEAFF. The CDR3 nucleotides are TGTGCCAGCAGTGAATATCGGGGCACTGAAGCTTTCTTT.

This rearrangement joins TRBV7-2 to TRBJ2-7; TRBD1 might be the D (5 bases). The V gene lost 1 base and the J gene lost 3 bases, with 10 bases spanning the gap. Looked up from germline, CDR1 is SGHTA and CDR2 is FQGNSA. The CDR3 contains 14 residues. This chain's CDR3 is CASSLGGAFYEQYF. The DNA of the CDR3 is TGTGCCAGCAGCTTAGGGGGCGCTTTCTACGAGCAGTACTTC.

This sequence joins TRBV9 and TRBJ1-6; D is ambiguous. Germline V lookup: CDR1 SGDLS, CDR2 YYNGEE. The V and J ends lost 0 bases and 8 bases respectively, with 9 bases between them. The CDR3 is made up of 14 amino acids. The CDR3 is CASSVAPVDSPLHF. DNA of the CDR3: TGTGCCAGCAGCGTAGCTCCGGTCGATTCACCCCTCCACTTT.

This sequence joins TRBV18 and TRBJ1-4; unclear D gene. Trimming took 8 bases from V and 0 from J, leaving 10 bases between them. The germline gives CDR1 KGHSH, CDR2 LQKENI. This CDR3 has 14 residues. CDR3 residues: CASGKHATNEKLFF. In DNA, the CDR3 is TGTGCCAGCGGCAAACATGCAACTAATGAAAAACTGTTTTTT.

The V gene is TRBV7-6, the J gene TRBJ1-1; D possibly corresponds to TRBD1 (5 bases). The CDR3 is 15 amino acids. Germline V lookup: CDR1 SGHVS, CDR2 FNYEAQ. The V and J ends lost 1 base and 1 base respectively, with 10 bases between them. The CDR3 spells CASSLVGQANTEAFF. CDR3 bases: TGTGCCAGCAGCTTAGTGGGGCAAGCGAACACTGAAGCTTTCTTT.